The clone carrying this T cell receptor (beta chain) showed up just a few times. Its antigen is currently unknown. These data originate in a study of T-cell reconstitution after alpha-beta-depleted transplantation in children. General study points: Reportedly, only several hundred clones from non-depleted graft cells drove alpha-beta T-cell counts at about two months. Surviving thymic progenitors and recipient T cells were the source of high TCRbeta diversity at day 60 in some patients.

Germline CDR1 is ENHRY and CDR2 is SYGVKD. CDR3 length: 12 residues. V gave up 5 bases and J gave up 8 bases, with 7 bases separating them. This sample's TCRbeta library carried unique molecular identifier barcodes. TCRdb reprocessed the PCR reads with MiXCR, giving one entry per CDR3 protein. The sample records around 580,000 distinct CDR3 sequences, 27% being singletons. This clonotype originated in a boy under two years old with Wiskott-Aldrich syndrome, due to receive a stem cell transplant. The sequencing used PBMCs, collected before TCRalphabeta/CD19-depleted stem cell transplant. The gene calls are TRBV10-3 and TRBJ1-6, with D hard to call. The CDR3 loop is CAISREDSPLHF. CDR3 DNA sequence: TGTGCCATCAGTCGTGAGGATTCACCCCTCCACTTT.